This T cell receptor beta chain was documented in a study of early stage breast cancer tumors. Study summary: Most invasive tumors, about 75% of the 16, were ER+/PR+/HER2-. Average read coverage per sample was approximately 9.1-fold.

In the case of this clone: No antigen is known for it.

Study observations and caveats: Commonly generated sequences made up most enriched TCRB sequences shared between patients. Comparing each tissue with blood distinguished tumor from normal in about 90% of the 16 patients.

Profiling relied on immunoSEQ multiplex PCR, and the TCRdb table lists in-frame clones only, not all of them. The data show more than 65,000 clones, approximately 84% seen once. The ends were cut back, 0 bases at V and 2 bases at J, with 12 bases in the middle. In germline, CDR1 is SGHRS, CDR2 YFSETQ. The CDR3 extends over 15 amino acids. The clonotype comes from a person aged 35-50 years with breast cancer. Sequences were obtained from blood. V usage is TRBV5-1 and J usage is TRBJ2-7, with D perhaps TRBD2 (6 bases). CDR3 DNA: TGCGCCAGCAGCTTGGAGGGCGGGAATGCCTACGAGCAGTACTTC. Amino acid sequence: CASSLEGGNAYEQYF.